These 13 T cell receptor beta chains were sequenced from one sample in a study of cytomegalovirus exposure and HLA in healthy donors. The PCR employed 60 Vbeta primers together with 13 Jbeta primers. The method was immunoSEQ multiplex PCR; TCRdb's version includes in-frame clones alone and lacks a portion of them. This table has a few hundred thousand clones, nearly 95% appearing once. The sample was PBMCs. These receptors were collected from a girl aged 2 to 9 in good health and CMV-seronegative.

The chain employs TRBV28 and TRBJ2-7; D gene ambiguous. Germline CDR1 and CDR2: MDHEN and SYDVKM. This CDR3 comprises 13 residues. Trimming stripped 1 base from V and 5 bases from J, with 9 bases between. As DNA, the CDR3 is TGTGCCAGCAGTTTATTGACTCCTGACGAGCAGTACTTC. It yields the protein CASSLLTPDEQYF.

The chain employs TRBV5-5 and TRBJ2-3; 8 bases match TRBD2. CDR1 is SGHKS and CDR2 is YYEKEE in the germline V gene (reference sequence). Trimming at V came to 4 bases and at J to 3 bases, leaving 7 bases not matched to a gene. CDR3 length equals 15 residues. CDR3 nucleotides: TGTGCCAGCAGCATCGGGAGGGCCCAGACAGATACGCAGTATTTT. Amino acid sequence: CASSIGRAQTDTQYF. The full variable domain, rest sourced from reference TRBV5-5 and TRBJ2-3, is DAGVTQSPTHLIKTRGQQVTLRCSPISGHKSVSWYQQVLGQGPQFIFQYYEKEERGRGNFPDRFSARQFPNYSSELNVNALLLGDSALYLCASSIGRAQTDTQYFGPGTRLTVL.

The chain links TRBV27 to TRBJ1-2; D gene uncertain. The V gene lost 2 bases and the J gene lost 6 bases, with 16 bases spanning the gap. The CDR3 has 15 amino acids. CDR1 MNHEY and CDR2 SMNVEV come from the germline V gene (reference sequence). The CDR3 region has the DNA TGTGCCAGCAGTTTAGCCAGAGGATCCTTGGATGGCTACACCTTC. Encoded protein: CASSLARGSLDGYTF.

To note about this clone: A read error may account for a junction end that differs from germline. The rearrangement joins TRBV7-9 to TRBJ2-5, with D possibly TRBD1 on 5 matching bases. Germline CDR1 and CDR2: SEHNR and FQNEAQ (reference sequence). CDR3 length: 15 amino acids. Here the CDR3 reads CSSSHAVAGQETQYF. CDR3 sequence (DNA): TGTTCCAGCAGTCACGCGGTGGCAGGGCAAGAGACCCAGTACTTC.

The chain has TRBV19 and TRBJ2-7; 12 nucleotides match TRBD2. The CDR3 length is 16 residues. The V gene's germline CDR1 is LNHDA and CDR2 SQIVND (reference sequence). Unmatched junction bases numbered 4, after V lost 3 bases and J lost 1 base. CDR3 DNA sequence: TGTGCCAGTAGTATGCCGGGACTAGCGGGTTCCTACGAGCAGTACTTC. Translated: CASSMPGLAGSYEQYF.

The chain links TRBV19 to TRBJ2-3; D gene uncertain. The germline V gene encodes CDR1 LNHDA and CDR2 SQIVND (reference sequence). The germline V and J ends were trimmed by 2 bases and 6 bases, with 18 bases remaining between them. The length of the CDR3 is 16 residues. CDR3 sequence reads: CASSITRIGPADTQYF. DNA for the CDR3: TGTGCCAGTAGTATAACCCGGATAGGTCCAGCGGATACGCAGTATTTT.

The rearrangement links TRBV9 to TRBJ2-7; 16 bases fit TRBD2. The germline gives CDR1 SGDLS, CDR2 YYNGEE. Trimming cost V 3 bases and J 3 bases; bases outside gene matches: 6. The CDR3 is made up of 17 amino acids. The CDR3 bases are TGTGCCAGCAGCGCCGGGACTAGCGGGAGGGAGTACTACGAGCAGTACTTC. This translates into CASSAGTSGREYYEQYF.

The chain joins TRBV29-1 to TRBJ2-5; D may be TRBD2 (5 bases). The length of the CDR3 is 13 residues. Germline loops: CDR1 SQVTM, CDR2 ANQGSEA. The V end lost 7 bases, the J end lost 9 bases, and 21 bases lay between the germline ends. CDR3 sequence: CSAEGTSLEAQYF. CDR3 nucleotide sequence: TGCAGCGCCGAGGGCACATCCCTTGAGGCCCAGTACTTC.

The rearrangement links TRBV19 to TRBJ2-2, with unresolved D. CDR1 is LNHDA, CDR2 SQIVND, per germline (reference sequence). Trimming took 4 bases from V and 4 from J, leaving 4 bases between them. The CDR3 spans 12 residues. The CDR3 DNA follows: TGTGCCAGTAGTAGAGGCACCGGGGAGCTGTTTTTT. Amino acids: CASSRGTGELFF. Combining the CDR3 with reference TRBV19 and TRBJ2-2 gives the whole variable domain DGGITQSPKYLFRKEGQNVTLSCEQNLNHDAMYWYRQDPGQGLRLIYYSQIVNDFQKGDIAEGYSVSREKKESFPLTVTSAQKNPTAFYLCASSRGTGELFFGEGSRLTVL.

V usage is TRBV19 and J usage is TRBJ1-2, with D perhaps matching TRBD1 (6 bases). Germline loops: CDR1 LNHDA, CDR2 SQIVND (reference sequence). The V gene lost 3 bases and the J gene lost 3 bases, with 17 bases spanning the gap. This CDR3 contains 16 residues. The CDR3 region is CASSITPGHLDYGYTF. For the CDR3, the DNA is TGTGCCAGTAGTATTACCCCGGGACATCTGGACTATGGCTACACCTTC.

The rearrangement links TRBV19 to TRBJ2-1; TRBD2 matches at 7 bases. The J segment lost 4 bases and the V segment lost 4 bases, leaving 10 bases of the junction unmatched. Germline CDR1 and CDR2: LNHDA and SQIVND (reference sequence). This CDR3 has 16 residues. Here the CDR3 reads CASSSTEGLPYNEQFF. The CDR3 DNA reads TGTGCCAGTAGTAGTACTGAGGGACTACCTTACAATGAGCAGTTCTTC.

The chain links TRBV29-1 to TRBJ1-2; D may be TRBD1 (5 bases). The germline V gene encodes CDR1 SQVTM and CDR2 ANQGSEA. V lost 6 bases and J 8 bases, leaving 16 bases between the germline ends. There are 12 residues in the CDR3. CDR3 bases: TGCAGCGTGGCCGGGGGGGATCGGGGCTACACCTTC. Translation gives CSVAGGDRGYTF.

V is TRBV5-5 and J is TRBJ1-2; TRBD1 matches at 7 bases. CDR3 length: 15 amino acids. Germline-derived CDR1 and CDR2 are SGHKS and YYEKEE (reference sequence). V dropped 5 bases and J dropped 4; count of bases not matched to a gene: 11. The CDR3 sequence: CASSLDRDRGYGYTF. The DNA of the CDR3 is TGTGCCAGCAGTCTCGACAGGGACCGGGGCTATGGCTACACCTTC.